What follows are 15 T cell receptor beta chains derived from one specimen sequenced in a study of blood T cell repertoires in COVID-19. Method: immunoSEQ multiplex PCR; TCRdb's copy keeps in-frame clones and lacks some. The data contain some 110,000 clones, roughly 85% of them singletons. The specimen was peripheral blood. Source of these receptors: a man aged 35 to 55 with acute or convalescent COVID-19.

V is TRBV6-5 and J is TRBJ1-6; possible D gene TRBD1, 6 bases. The V end was cut by 7 bases, the J end by 10 bases, with 17 bases between. The CDR3 extends over 14 amino acids. The germline gives CDR1 MNHEY, CDR2 SVGAGI. The CDR3 DNA is TGTGCCAGCACTCAGGCAGGGGACAACTCACCCCTCCACTTT. Its protein is CASTQAGDNSPLHF.

The J gene is TRBJ2-2, the V gene TRBV7-9; D perhaps matches TRBD1 (6 bases). The V gene lost 5 bases and the J gene lost 2 bases, with 12 bases spanning the gap. CDR3 size: 15 residues. CDR1 SEHNR and CDR2 FQNEAQ come from the germline V gene (reference sequence). The CDR3 nucleotides are TGTGCCAGCAGCCCCTGGACAGCCAACACCGGGGAGCTGTTTTTT. It yields the protein CASSPWTANTGELFF.

This clone was seen a handful of times. The chain carries TRBV9 and TRBJ1-1; D possibly corresponds to TRBD1 (5 bases). Germline V gene lookup returns CDR1 SGDLS and CDR2 YYNGEE. With 3 bases removed from V and 4 bases from J, the gap between germline ends came to 16 bases. The CDR3 totals 15 residues. The chain's CDR3 is CASSEGSMGSTEAFF. CDR3 in DNA: TGTGCCAGCAGCGAGGGGTCGATGGGATCCACTGAAGCTTTCTTT.

The rearrangement links TRBV7-2 to TRBJ2-1; D is perhaps TRBD2 (6 bases). This CDR3 is 13 amino acids long. Looked up from germline, CDR1 is SGHTA and CDR2 is FQGNSA. V gave up 5 bases and J gave up 8 bases, with 13 bases separating them. The DNA of the CDR3 is TGTGCCAGCAGCCGTTCGGAGGGCTATGAGCAGTTCTTC. Residues: CASSRSEGYEQFF.

The V gene is TRBV5-4, the J gene TRBJ1-1, with D possibly matching TRBD1 (6 bases). The CDR3 spans 13 residues. Germline CDR1 reads SGHNT; CDR2 reads YYREEE (reference sequence). V lost 4 bases, J lost 5 bases, and 12 bases lay in between. The CDR3 here is CASSQGRVTEAFF. The CDR3 DNA sequence: TGTGCCAGCAGCCAGGGGAGGGTGACTGAAGCTTTCTTT.

The J gene is TRBJ1-1, the V gene TRBV5-1; D is possibly TRBD1 (5 bases). The germline CDR1 and CDR2 sequences are SGHRS and YFSETQ. The ends were cut back, 2 bases at V and 1 base at J, with 6 bases in the middle. The CDR3 is 13 residues long. The CDR3 here is CASSFQGNTEAFF. CDR3 nucleotide sequence: TGCGCCAGCAGCTTTCAGGGGAACACTGAAGCTTTCTTT.

Comments on this clone: Within the sample, other DNA sequences also encode this same CDR3. This chain connects TRBV5-1 to TRBJ2-2; a weak D match, TRBD1 (7 bases). Germline CDR1 and CDR2: SGHRS and YFSETQ. The CDR3 is 17 residues long. V lost 5 bases, J lost 0 bases, and 17 bases lay in between. The chain's CDR3 is CASSRGAGQTNTGELFF. The CDR3 nucleotides read TGCGCCAGCAGTCGGGGCGCGGGACAGACGAACACCGGGGAGCTGTTTTTT.

This sequence joins TRBV5-1 and TRBJ2-7, with 7 bases fitting TRBD2. Per the germline V gene, CDR1 is SGHRS and CDR2 is YFSETQ. The CDR3 totals 14 residues. J was trimmed by 5 bases and V by 5 bases; bases with no gene match: 10. CDR3 loop: CASRREAGSDEQYF. The CDR3 DNA reads as TGCGCCAGCAGACGGGAGGCAGGGAGCGACGAGCAGTACTTC.

The chain combines TRBV5-4 with TRBJ1-2, with TRBD1 matching 8 bases. Trimming removed 0 bases from V and 4 bases from J; junction bases left unmatched: 8. The germline V gene has CDR1 SGHNT and CDR2 YYREEE (reference sequence). This CDR3 is 16 amino acids long. The CDR3 reads CASSLGRPGGSYGYTF. The CDR3 bases are TGTGCCAGCAGCTTGGGTCGGCCAGGGGGCAGCTATGGCTACACCTTC.

J is TRBJ1-5 and V is TRBV6-1, with D uncertain. The V and J ends lost 1 base and 5 bases respectively, with 15 bases between them. Germline values: CDR1 MNHNS, CDR2 SASEGT. The CDR3 spans 16 residues. CDR3 DNA sequence: TGTGCCAGCAGTGAAGAAGACTCTCGTTACGATCAGCCCCAGCATTTT. Translated: CASSEEDSRYDQPQHF.

The count of this clone is one. This chain uses TRBV19 with TRBJ1-5, with D possibly being TRBD1 (6 bases). Trimming took 0 bases from V and 2 from J, leaving 8 bases between them. Germline lookup yields CDR1 LNHDA and CDR2 SQIVND (reference sequence). This CDR3 has 15 amino acids. The CDR3 loop is CASSIEGGGNQPQHF. The CDR3 DNA sequence: TGTGCCAGTAGTATAGAAGGGGGAGGCAATCAGCCCCAGCATTTT. Drawing the rest from reference TRBV19 and TRBJ1-5, the complete variable domain is DGGITQSPKYLFRKEGQNVTLSCEQNLNHDAMYWYRQDPGQGLRLIYYSQIVNDFQKGDIAEGYSVSREKKESFPLTVTSAQKNPTAFYLCASSIEGGGNQPQHFGDGTRLSIL.

This rearrangement joins TRBV28 to TRBJ2-5, with TRBD1 matching 11 bases. Germline V gives CDR1 MDHEN, CDR2 SYDVKM. The CDR3 spans 15 residues. With 2 bases clipped from V and 5 bases from J, the junction kept 4 bases outside the gene matches. The CDR3 loop is CASSLVGQGGETQYF. The CDR3 DNA sequence: TGTGCCAGCAGTTTAGTGGGACAGGGGGGGGAGACCCAGTACTTC.

The V call is TRBV10-3, the J call TRBJ1-4, with TRBD1 matching 10 bases. V lost 3 bases, J lost 11 bases, and 12 bases stayed unmatched. Per germline, CDR1 ENHRY and CDR2 SYGVKD. The CDR3 length is 16 residues. CDR3 residues: CAISDTAGTGVEKLFF. The CDR3 nucleotides read TGTGCCATCAGTGACACGGCCGGGACAGGGGTTGAGAAACTGTTTTTT.

The chain is built from TRBV29-1 and TRBJ2-2; D is perhaps TRBD1 (6 bases). The V gene's germline CDR1 is SQVTM and CDR2 ANQGSEA. Trimming cost V 5 bases and J 4 bases, with 14 bases left between them. This CDR3 is built from 14 residues. DNA for the CDR3: TGCAGCGTTCATAGGGGGATGGGCACCGGGGAGCTGTTTTTT. Its protein is CSVHRGMGTGELFF.

The chain is built from TRBV5-6 and TRBJ1-1, with 9 bases aligning to TRBD1. The trim removed 2 bases at V and 1 base at J, leaving 9 bases unmatched. The CDR3 is 17 residues long. Germline CDR1 reads SGHDT; CDR2 reads YYEEEE. The CDR3 DNA is TGTGCCAGCAGCTTCAGGACAGGGGCGAATCCGAACACTGAAGCTTTCTTT. Its protein is CASSFRTGANPNTEAFF.